These 22 T cell receptor beta chains were sequenced from one sample in a study of CD8 T cells in Susac syndrome (dated by TCRdb to about 2019). The library was obtained by the immunoSEQ multiplex PCR assay. RNA was extracted using the RNeasy kit, and roughly 0.5 to 1 ug of the RNA was reverse transcribed with random hexamers. TCRdb reprocessing: public reads trimmed at Q25 with fastp, clones called with MiXCR, in-frame beta chains kept. Every distinct CDR3 protein forms one entry, paired with its most common genes and DNA. The sample contains 150,000 to 190,000 distinct CDR3 sequences, around 95% of them found a single time. Around 0.15% of the sample comes from the top ten. The sample consisted of CD8+ T cells from PBMCs. The receptors were gathered from a human donor with multiple sclerosis.

This rearrangement joins TRBV29-1 to TRBJ1-3, with unresolved D. Germline CDR1 reads SQVTM; CDR2 reads ANQGSEA. There are 11 residues in the CDR3. With 7 bases removed from V and 4 bases from J, the gap between germline ends came to 8 bases. CDR3 DNA sequence: TGCAGCGCTGCAGACGGAAACACCATATATTTT. It translates to CSAADGNTIYF.

The gene calls are TRBV27 and TRBJ2-1; 9 bases align to TRBD2. Trimming took 2 bases from V and 7 from J; bases not matched to a gene: 0. Per the germline V gene, CDR1 is MNHEY and CDR2 is SMNVEV (reference sequence). The CDR3 is made up of 13 amino acids. The CDR3 nucleotides read TGTGCCAGCAGTTTAACTAGCGGGAATGAGCAGTTCTTC. Amino acid sequence: CASSLTSGNEQFF.

The chain recombines TRBV3-1 with TRBJ1-1; D might be TRBD1 (5 bases). In germline, CDR1 is LGHDT, CDR2 YNNKEL (reference sequence). Trimming left V 7 bases short and J 0 bases short, with 15 bases between. The CDR3 has 15 amino acids. CDR3 bases: TGTGCCAGCACCCGCGAAGGGGAAATGAACACTGAAGCTTTCTTT. Protein product: CASTREGEMNTEAFF. Together with reference TRBV3-1 and TRBJ1-1, the CDR3 gives the full variable domain: DTAVSQTPKYLVTQMGNDKSIKCEQNLGHDTMYWYKQDSKKFLKIMFSYNNKELIINETVPNRFSPKSPDKAHLNLHINSLELGDSAVYFCASTREGEMNTEAFFGQGTRLTVV.

The V gene is TRBV20-1, the J gene TRBJ1-1; 8 bases line up with TRBD1. The CDR3 length is 16 residues. J gave up 4 bases and V 1 base, and 11 bases lay outside the gene matches. Germline CDR1 and CDR2: DFQATT and SNEGSKA (reference sequence). In DNA form, the CDR3 reads TGCAGTGCTAGAGGGGACAGGCGAGGCGGTAGCACTGAAGCTTTCTTT. Its protein product is CSARGDRRGGSTEAFF.

This clonotype has only a few counts. This sequence joins TRBV20-1 and TRBJ2-4; TRBD2 matches 7 bases. This CDR3 spans 13 amino acids. Trimming cost V 4 bases and J 4 bases; bases outside gene matches: 4. Per the germline V gene, CDR1 is DFQATT and CDR2 is SNEGSKA (reference sequence). The CDR3, as DNA: TGCAGTGCTATTCGAGCGGGGAAAAACATTCAGTACTTC. Translating it yields CSAIRAGKNIQYF.

The chain couples TRBV5-6 to TRBJ1-1; D is possibly TRBD1 (6 bases). The CDR3 extends over 12 amino acids. Trimming took off 4 bases at V and 5 bases at J, with 9 bases between the two ends. The germline V gene encodes CDR1 SGHDT and CDR2 YYEEEE. The chain's CDR3 is CASSRGGTEAFF. CDR3 DNA: TGTGCCAGCAGCAGGGGGGGTACTGAAGCTTTCTTT.

V gene TRBV6-5 combines with J gene TRBJ1-1, with D maybe TRBD1 (5 bases). This CDR3 is built from 13 residues. The ends were cut back, 4 bases at V and 1 base at J, with 7 bases in the middle. Germline loops: CDR1 MNHEY, CDR2 SVGAGI. The CDR3 DNA is TGTGCCAGCAGTTCGACAGAGAACACTGAAGCTTTCTTT. Translation: CASSSTENTEAFF.

This rearrangement joins TRBV6-5 to TRBJ2-7, with D perhaps TRBD1 or TRBD2 (5 bases each). V gave up 8 bases and J gave up 2 bases, with 13 bases separating them. The CDR3 is 13 residues long. In germline, CDR1 is MNHEY, CDR2 SVGAGI. Written as DNA, the CDR3 is TGTGCCAGCTGGGACGGGACGGCCTACGAGCAGTACTTC. Translating it yields CASWDGTAYEQYF.

CDR3 in DNA: TGTGCCAGCAGTTCCCCTGGTATGGGTAAAGGTCAGCCCCAGCATTTT. This codes for CASSSPGMGKGQPQHF. The J gene is TRBJ1-5, the V gene TRBV27, with D unclear. The germline CDR1 and CDR2 sequences are MNHEY and SMNVEV (reference sequence). This CDR3 has 16 residues. Trimming left V 4 bases short and J 6 bases short, with 19 bases between.

This clonotype was counted a single time. This sequence joins TRBV7-9 and TRBJ2-5; no clear D. The germline CDR1 and CDR2 sequences are SEHNR and FQNEAQ (reference sequence). This CDR3 region has 14 residues. The V end was cut by 5 bases, the J end by 2 bases, with 12 bases between. Written as DNA, the CDR3 is TGTGCCAGCAGCCCCGACATATCGCAAGAGACCCAGTACTTC. Translated, it gives CASSPDISQETQYF. The entire variable domain, with the rest obtained from reference TRBV7-9 and TRBJ2-5, is as follows: DTGVSQNPRHKITKRGQNVTFRCDPISEHNRLYWYRQTLGQGPEFLTYFQNEAQLEKSRLLSDRFSAERPKGSFSTLEIQRTEQGDSAMYLCASSPDISQETQYFGPGTRLLVL.

This chain links TRBV20-1 with TRBJ2-3; D ambiguous. The ends were cut back, 5 bases at V and 0 bases at J, with 12 bases in the middle. The CDR3 runs 14 residues. Germline V gene data show CDR1 as DFQATT and CDR2 as SNEGSKA (reference sequence). The chain's CDR3 is CSAPGGPSTDTQYF. CDR3 nucleotides: TGCAGTGCTCCCGGTGGGCCGAGCACAGATACGCAGTATTTT.

Only one count was recorded for this clonotype. The chain has TRBV20-1 and TRBJ1-5; a weak D match, TRBD1 (5 bases). The germline V and J ends were trimmed by 3 bases and 3 bases, with 15 bases remaining between them. The CDR3 contains 15 residues. Germline V lookup: CDR1 DFQATT, CDR2 SNEGSKA (reference sequence). CDR3 sequence reads: CSARFKGGDNQPQHF. For the CDR3, the DNA is TGCAGTGCTAGGTTCAAGGGAGGGGACAATCAGCCCCAGCATTTT.

This clonotype has just one count. The chain links TRBV6-5 to TRBJ2-1, with a weak D call TRBD1 (5 bases). Germline CDR1 and CDR2: MNHEY and SVGAGI. Deletions cut 2 bases from V and 0 bases from J, with 8 bases between. This CDR3 is 15 amino acids long. The CDR3 here is CASSYGANSYNEQFF. CDR3 coding DNA: TGTGCCAGCAGTTACGGGGCTAACTCCTACAATGAGCAGTTCTTC.

This clonotype was picked up one time. CDR3 residues: CSAEQVGETSGEETQYF. The CDR3 DNA reads as TGCAGTGCCGAGCAGGTGGGGGAGACTAGCGGAGAAGAGACCCAGTACTTC. The V and J genes are TRBV20-1 and TRBJ2-5, with 9 positions matching TRBD2. V shed 6 bases, J shed 3 bases, and the junction held 17 bases outside the gene matches. The CDR3 contains 17 residues. The germline CDR1 and CDR2 sequences are DFQATT and SNEGSKA (reference sequence).

The CDR3 DNA reads TGTGCCAGCAGCTTTACGGGAGCCACCTACGAGCAGTACGTC. This encodes CASSFTGATYEQYV. This chain connects TRBV7-8 to TRBJ2-7, with D maybe TRBD2 (6 bases). Germline loops: CDR1 SGHVS, CDR2 FQNEAQ. V lost 3 bases and J 2 bases, leaving 11 bases between the germline ends. There are 14 residues in the CDR3.

This clonotype was detected a few times. The gene calls are TRBV5-4 and TRBJ2-7, with a tentative D call TRBD2 (5 bases). Per germline, CDR1 SGHNT and CDR2 YYREEE (reference sequence). The V and J ends lost 1 base and 0 bases respectively, with 8 bases between them. The CDR3 totals 14 residues. This CDR3 is CASSLNRDSYEQYV. The DNA for the CDR3 is TGTGCCAGCAGCTTGAACCGGGACTCCTACGAGCAGTACGTC.

This chain links TRBV7-9 with TRBJ2-1; D may be TRBD1 (5 bases). This CDR3 comprises 14 residues. Deletions cut 5 bases from V and 8 bases from J, with 16 bases between. Germline V gives CDR1 SEHNR, CDR2 FQNEAQ (reference sequence). CDR3 DNA: TGTGCCAGCAGCCTTGGACATTTTGTAGATGAGCAGTTCTTC. Residues: CASSLGHFVDEQFF.

This chain uses TRBV12-3 or TRBV12-4 with TRBJ2-1; TRBD1 agrees at 8 bases. The J segment lost 4 bases and the V segment lost 6 bases, leaving 8 bases of the junction unmatched. This CDR3 has 15 residues. CDR3 bases: TGTGCCAGCAGCGAAGGGACAGGAGAATACAATGAGCAGTTCTTC. Translation: CASSEGTGEYNEQFF.

The V gene is TRBV28, the J gene TRBJ2-1; 7 bases are shared with TRBD1. The CDR3 has 14 residues. The germline CDR1 and CDR2 sequences are MDHEN and SYDVKM. Trimming removed 5 bases from V and 6 bases from J; junction bases left unmatched: 7. The CDR3 DNA reads as TGTGCCAGCAGTCCACCGAACAGGGGCAATGAGCAGTTCTTC. The encoded protein is CASSPPNRGNEQFF.

V gene TRBV12-3 or TRBV12-4 combines with J gene TRBJ2-3; D is undetermined. There are 13 residues in the CDR3. Between the trimmed V and J ends, which lost 3 bases and 3 bases, there was a span of 7 bases. The DNA of the CDR3 is TGTGCCAGCAGTTTGCCTCCTACAGATACGCAGTATTTT. Amino acid sequence: CASSLPPTDTQYF.

The chain uses TRBV28 and TRBJ2-1; 7 nucleotides align to TRBD1. Germline V gene lookup returns CDR1 MDHEN and CDR2 SYDVKM. This CDR3 has 13 residues. V was pared by 3 bases and J by 10 bases, with 6 bases of the junction left unmatched. The CDR3 loop is CASSFQGVGEQFF. For the CDR3, the DNA is TGTGCCAGCAGTTTCCAGGGGGTTGGCGAGCAGTTCTTC.

V and J are TRBV20-1 and TRBJ2-3; D possibly corresponds to TRBD2 (6 bases). This CDR3 region has 15 residues. The germline gives CDR1 DFQATT, CDR2 SNEGSKA (reference sequence). The ends were cut back, 6 bases at V and 3 bases at J, with 19 bases in the middle. The CDR3 DNA reads TGCAGTGCCGGAGGGACGGCGCCTAGGACAGATACGCAGTATTTT. This sequence encodes CSAGGTAPRTDTQYF.